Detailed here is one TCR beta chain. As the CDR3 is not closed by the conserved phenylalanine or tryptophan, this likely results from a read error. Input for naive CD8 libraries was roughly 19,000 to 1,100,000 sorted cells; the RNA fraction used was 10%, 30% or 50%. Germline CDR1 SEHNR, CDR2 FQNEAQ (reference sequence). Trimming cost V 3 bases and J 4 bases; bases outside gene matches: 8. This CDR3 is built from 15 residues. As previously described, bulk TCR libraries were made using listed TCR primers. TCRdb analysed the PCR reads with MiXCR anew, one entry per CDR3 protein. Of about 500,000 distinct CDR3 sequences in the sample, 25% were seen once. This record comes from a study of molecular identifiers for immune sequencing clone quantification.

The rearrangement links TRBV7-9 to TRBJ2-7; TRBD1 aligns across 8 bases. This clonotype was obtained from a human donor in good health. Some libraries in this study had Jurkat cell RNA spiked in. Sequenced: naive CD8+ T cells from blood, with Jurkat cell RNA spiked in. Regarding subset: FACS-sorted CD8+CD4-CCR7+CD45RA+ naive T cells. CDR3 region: CASSFGGQGPYEQYL. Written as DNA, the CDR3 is TGTGCCAGCAGCTTTGGAGGACAGGGTCCGTACGAGCAGTACCTC.